The present T cell receptor (beta chain) was sequenced within a study of cytomegalovirus exposure and HLA in healthy donors. Study results and caveats: Despite most TCR sequences being rare, some public TCRs occurred in many donors. A later analysis revealed that TCR association rates differed between HLA loci, peaking at DRB1 and bottoming out at HLA-C. TRBV6-2, TRBV6-3 and other indistinguishable V segments were excluded. One cluster of highly shared sequence variants probably arose as a sequencing artifact.

PCR employed 60 Vbeta and 13 Jbeta primers. Sequencing was performed with immunoSEQ multiplex PCR; in TCRdb, only in-frame clones are kept and a portion is missing. Among some 180,000 clones listed, approximately 70% were seen once. CDR1 is MNHEY, CDR2 SMNVEV, per germline (reference sequence). CDR3 size: 15 residues. V lost 5 bases and J lost 5; bases outside the gene matches: 8. Concerning this clone itself: No antigen is known for it.

Sequenced: PBMCs. This TCR was recovered from a woman in her 30s in good health and CMV-seronegative. The rearrangement joins TRBV27 to TRBJ2-7, with 11 bases aligning to TRBD2. The CDR3 here is CASSTKTSGANEQYF. CDR3 nucleotide sequence: TGTGCCAGCAGTACTAAGACTAGCGGGGCGAACGAGCAGTACTTC.